This TCR beta chain was sequenced during a study of metastatic and nonmetastatic thyroid tumors. The entire patient cohort was treatment-naive prior to thyroid surgery. This clone was seen repeatedly, ten times or more. TCRdb redid the clone calls on the PCR reads using MiXCR. In the table there are 35,000 to 55,000 clones, about 22% of which are singletons. The sequencing sample was made of blood. The origin of this receptor is a male donor with papillary thyroid cancer or a benign thyroid nodule (not recorded which). Some clones in this sample may be carry-over from other donors' samples.

The CDR3 protein is CATSRDRGGGYDEQFF. The CDR3 coding sequence is TGTGCCACCAGCAGAGATAGGGGGGGCGGATACGATGAGCAGTTCTTC. This sequence joins TRBV15 and TRBJ2-1, with D perhaps TRBD2 (7 bases). CDR3 size: 16 residues. V was trimmed by 0 bases and J by 8 bases, leaving 17 bases between them. In germline, CDR1 is LNHNV, CDR2 YYDKDF (reference sequence).